This is a list of T cell receptor beta chains from one sample in a study of T cells after yellow fever vaccination. Each CDR3 protein gets one entry after TCRdb re-called the 5' RACE reads with MiXCR. The repertoire consists of 300,000 or so distinct CDR3 sequences, with around 6.8% occurring once and the leading ten covering 15% to 20%. This specimen was PBMCs, taken about 49 days after the first yellow fever vaccination. These receptors were taken from a man younger than 30 who received the YFV17D yellow fever vaccine. Each CDR3 is given without its conserved first and last residue.

v_call	j_call	cdr3_aa
TRBV2	TRBJ1-2	ASSVGLSRRT
TRBV11-2	TRBJ2-3	ASSFGDPDTQY
TRBV12-3/TRBV12-4	TRBJ1-5	ASATAMLNQPQH
TRBV12-3/TRBV12-4	TRBJ1-2	ASSHLRDSIYGYT
TRBV18	TRBJ2-7	ASSGIGTALGEQY
TRBV7-2	TRBJ2-7	ASSFHHPGEQY
TRBV6-1	TRBJ2-2	ASDHRESGELF
TRBV2	TRBJ2-1	ASSDWGEQF
TRBV5-1	TRBJ1-1	ASSLTSLNTEAF
TRBV10-3	TRBJ2-1	AISESTEIGVH
TRBV7-6	TRBJ1-1	ASSLAQGRVNTEAF
TRBV4-1	TRBJ2-1	ASSQDPTGRTDEQF
TRBV19	TRBJ1-2	ASSTLRWDRNGYT
TRBV20-1	TRBJ2-2	SARATGARITGELF
TRBV11-2	TRBJ2-1	ASSLEGSPHNEQF
TRBV4-3	TRBJ1-2	ASSQAPGGTGNYGYT
TRBV4-1	TRBJ2-1	ASSQETGVISYNEQF
TRBV4-3	TRBJ1-2	ASSQIIQGNYGYT
TRBV7-9	TRBJ2-2	ASTEGWLGPTGELF
TRBV24-1	TRBJ2-1	ATSDLYRDNEQF
TRBV12-3/TRBV12-4	TRBJ2-5	ASKRDSSETQY
TRBV4-2	TRBJ2-7	ASSRDSGISSYEQY
TRBV5-1	TRBJ2-3	ASSGITDTQY
TRBV7-2	TRBJ1-5	ASSLVLGQGWSQH
TRBV5-1	TRBJ1-3	ASSLEGQGNTIY
TRBV4-3	TRBJ1-1	ASSQEEIVRESTEAF
TRBV7-9	TRBJ1-5	ASQPVNQPQH
TRBV29-1	TRBJ2-1	SVWGGLAGDNEQF